This T cell receptor (beta chain) was captured by sequencing in a study of blood T cell repertoires in COVID-19 (TCRdb year 2020). The study in broad terms: Collaborator samples came from the United States, Italy and Spain and covered acute and convalescent phases of COVID-19. The material from the prospective study consisted of cDNA or gDNA derived from T cells, B-cell-depleted T cells, or PBMCs. Deeply sampled blood TCRbeta repertoires from subjects exposed to, actively infected with, or recovered from COVID-19 were included in the dataset. The repertoires were released in a freely available public database meant as a resource for research on the immune response to SARS-CoV-2. Samples were obtained from the ongoing ImmuneRACE study (first 160 participants) and from 1,254 subjects provided by 6 global collaborators. A de-identified subject ID, COVID-19 status, age in years and sex were almost always included in the sample metadata. Where HLA class I and class II types were available, the types were taken from metadata supplied by the sample provider, not from assay-based typing. Study-wide conclusions, independent of this receptor: The quantity of clinical and demographic metadata differed by source and by participant and was supplied without curation.

V lost 3 bases and J lost 5 bases, and the count of bases not matched to a germline gene is 6. The germline V gene sets CDR1 to SGHDT and CDR2 to YYEEEE. There are 14 amino acids in the CDR3, from cysteine to phenylalanine inclusive. The DNA shown is the 42-base CDR3, in frame from base 1. TCRbeta CDR3 regions were amplified from genomic DNA by means of the immunoSEQ Assay, a bias-controlled multiplex PCR. The paper's processing steps were these. Within the assay, amplification of reference gene primers was used to estimate how many nucleated cells each sample contained. Sequence reads were collapsed and filtered to measure the absolute abundance of every unique TCRbeta CDR3 rearrangement. For each sample, productive Simpson clonality was calculated by taking the square root of Simpson's diversity index across productive rearrangements. Sourced from immuneACCESS, this table was stored by TCRdb with only in-frame sequences that have V and J called. A share of the clones is absent; for the studies checked, an unresolved V gene accounts for under half, and the remainder has no known explanation. V and J calls and clone size come straight from that table; D and trimming were deduced from the DNA. The sample table holds 100,000 to 150,000 clones, of which approximately 90% were seen once. Of the sample, more than 0.9% falls within the top ten clones.

Collaborating institutions collected whole blood in K2EDTA tubes following their own protocols. For TCRbeta analysis, collaborators shipped samples as frozen whole blood, isolated PBMCs, or DNA extracted from either of those sample types. In this sample, this clone turned up a few times. What antigen it recognizes has not been identified. It has no much larger one-base neighbor in the sample; base qualities were not kept. The chain uses TRBV5-6 and TRBJ2-7; 9 central bases correspond to TRBD1. The TCR comes from a woman of 80 years or more with acute or convalescent COVID-19. Specimen: peripheral blood. The DNA reads as follows: TGTGCCAGCAGCTGGGGACAGGGAAGAGACGAGCAGTACTTC. This sequence encodes CASSWGQGRDEQYF. Outside the CDR3, residues come from the reference TRBV5-6 and TRBJ2-7 proteins, so the full variable domain is: DAGVTQSPTHLIKTRGQQVTLRCSPKSGHDTVSWYQQALGQGPQFIFQYYEEEERQRGNFPDRFSGHQFPNYSSELNVNALLLGDSALYLCASSWGQGRDEQYFGPGTRLTVT.